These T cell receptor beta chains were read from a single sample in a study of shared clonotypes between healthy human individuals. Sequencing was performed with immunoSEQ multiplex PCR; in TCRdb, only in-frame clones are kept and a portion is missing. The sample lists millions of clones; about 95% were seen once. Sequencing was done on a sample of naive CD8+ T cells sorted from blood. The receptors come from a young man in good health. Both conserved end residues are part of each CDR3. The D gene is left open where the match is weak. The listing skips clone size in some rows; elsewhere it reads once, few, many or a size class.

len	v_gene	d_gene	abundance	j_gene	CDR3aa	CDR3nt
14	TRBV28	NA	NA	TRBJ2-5	CASSLWGGQETQYF	TGTGCCAGCAGTTTATGGGGGGGACAAGAGACCCAGTACTTC
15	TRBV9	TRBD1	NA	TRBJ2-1	CASSAGTGVLNEQFF	TGTGCCAGCAGCGCCGGGACAGGGGTACTGAATGAGCAGTTCTTC
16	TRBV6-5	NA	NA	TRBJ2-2	CASSSLRFTNTGELFF	TGTGCCAGCAGTTCACTCCGTTTTACGAACACCGGGGAGCTGTTTTTT
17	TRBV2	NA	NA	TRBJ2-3	CASSDVGETSSTDTQYF	TGTGCCAGCAGTGATGTTGGGGAGACCTCTAGCACAGATACGCAGTATTTT
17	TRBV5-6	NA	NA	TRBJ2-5	CASSLSTHLLVGETQYF	TGTGCCAGCAGCTTAAGTACCCACTTACTAGTTGGAGAGACCCAGTACTTC
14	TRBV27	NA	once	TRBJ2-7	CASSLDTDSYEQYF	TGTGCCAGCAGTTTGGACACCGACTCCTACGAGCAGTACTTC
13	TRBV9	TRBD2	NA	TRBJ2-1	CASSLAGSDEQFF	TGTGCCAGCAGCCTAGCGGGATCAGATGAGCAGTTCTTC
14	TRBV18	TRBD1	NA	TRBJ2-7	CASSPTGGHYEQYF	TGTGCCAGCTCACCTACAGGGGGCCACTACGAGCAGTACTTC
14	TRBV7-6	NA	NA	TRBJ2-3	CASSPGLLPDTQYF	TGTGCCAGCAGCCCGGGCCTTCTCCCGGATACGCAGTATTTT
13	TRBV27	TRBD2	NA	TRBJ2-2	CASGGGYTGELFF	TGTGCCAGCGGGGGAGGGTACACCGGGGAGCTGTTTTTT
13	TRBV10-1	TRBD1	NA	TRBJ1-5	CAPRGSGNQPQHF	TGCGCCCCCAGGGGGTCCGGCAATCAGCCCCAGCATTTT
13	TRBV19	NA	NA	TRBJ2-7	CASSTHLAYEQYF	TGTGCCAGTAGTACCCACCTAGCCTACGAGCAGTACTTC
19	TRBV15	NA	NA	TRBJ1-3	CATSRDSSPPADGGNTIYF	TGTGCCACCAGCAGAGATTCTTCCCCCCCCGCCGACGGAGGAAACACCATATATTTT
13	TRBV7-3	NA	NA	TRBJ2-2	CASSRENTGELFF	TGTGCCAGCAGCCGAGAGAACACCGGGGAGCTGTTTTTT
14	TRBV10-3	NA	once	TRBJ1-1	CAIRQGDLNTEAFF	TGTGCCATCAGACAGGGCGACTTGAACACTGAAGCTTTCTTT
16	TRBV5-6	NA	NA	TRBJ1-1	CASSLADYELGTEAFF	TGTGCCAGCAGTCTTGCGGACTATGAGTTGGGCACTGAAGCTTTCTTT
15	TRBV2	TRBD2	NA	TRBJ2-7	CASRPLAVLSYEQYF	TGTGCCAGCAGACCCCTAGCGGTCCTTTCCTACGAGCAGTACTTC
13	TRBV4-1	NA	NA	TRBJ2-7	CASSQVDGEVGYF	TGCGCCAGCAGCCAAGTGGATGGGGAGGTCGGGTACTTC
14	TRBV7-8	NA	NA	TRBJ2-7	CASSLWQGSYEQYF	TGTGCCAGCAGCTTATGGCAGGGCTCCTACGAGCAGTACTTC
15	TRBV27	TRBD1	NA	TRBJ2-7	CASSSAGTGDYEQYF	TGTGCCAGCAGTTCCGCCGGGACAGGAGACTACGAGCAGTACTTC
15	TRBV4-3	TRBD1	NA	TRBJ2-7	CASSQNRGTPYEQYF	TGCGCCAGCAGCCAGAACAGGGGCACCCCCTACGAGCAGTACTTC
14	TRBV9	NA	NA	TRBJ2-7	CASSPTDGDFEQYF	TGTGCCAGCAGCCCTACCGATGGGGACTTCGAGCAGTACTTC
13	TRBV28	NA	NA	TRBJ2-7	CASPLGRENEQYF	TGTGCCAGCCCCTTGGGTCGGGAGAACGAGCAGTACTTC
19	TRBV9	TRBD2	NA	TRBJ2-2	CASSVALPGTSGVAGELFF	TGTGCCAGCAGCGTAGCCTTACCCGGGACTAGCGGGGTAGCCGGGGAGCTGTTTTTT
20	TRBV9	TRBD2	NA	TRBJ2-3	CASSVRTSGSPLTSTDTQYF	TGTGCCAGCAGCGTGCGGACTAGCGGGAGTCCCCTAACTAGCACAGATACGCAGTATTTT
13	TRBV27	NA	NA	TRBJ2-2	CASSLSASGELFF	TGTGCCAGCAGTTTATCGGCCTCCGGGGAGCTGTTTTTT
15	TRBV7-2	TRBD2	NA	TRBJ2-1	CASIPDGGAYNEQFF	TGTGCCAGCATCCCCGACGGGGGGGCCTACAATGAGCAGTTCTTC
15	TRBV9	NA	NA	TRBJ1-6	CASSSPWGANSPLHF	TGTGCCAGCAGCTCCCCGTGGGGGGCGAATTCACCCCTCCACTTT
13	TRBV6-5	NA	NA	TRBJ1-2	CASSYGETYGYTF	TGTGCCAGCAGTTACGGGGAAACATATGGCTACACCTTC
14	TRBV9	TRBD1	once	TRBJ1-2	CASSVGDRAAGYTF	TGTGCCAGCAGCGTAGGGGACAGGGCTGCCGGCTACACCTTC
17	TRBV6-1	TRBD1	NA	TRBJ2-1	CASSVDRGVSSYNEQFF	TGTGCCAGCAGTGTAGACAGGGGGGTTAGCTCCTACAATGAGCAGTTCTTC
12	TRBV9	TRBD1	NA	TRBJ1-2	CAASMGQGNHTF	TGTGCCGCCAGCATGGGACAGGGGAACCACACCTTC
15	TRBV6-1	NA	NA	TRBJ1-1	CASTRREGVNTEAFF	TGTGCCAGCACGAGAAGGGAGGGGGTGAACACTGAAGCTTTCTTT
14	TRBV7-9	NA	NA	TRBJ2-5	CASSLPLGQETQYF	TGTGCCAGCAGCCTCCCCCTAGGCCAAGAGACCCAGTACTTC
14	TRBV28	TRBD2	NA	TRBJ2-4	CASSPLGGADIQYF	TGTGCCAGCAGTCCTCTGGGAGGGGCAGACATTCAGTACTTC
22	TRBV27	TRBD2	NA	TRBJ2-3	CASSLPWTGTSGGAPREHTQYF	TGTGCCAGCAGTTTACCATGGACCGGGACTAGCGGGGGGGCCCCAAGGGAGCATACGCAGTATTTT
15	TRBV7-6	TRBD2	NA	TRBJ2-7	CASSRGTSSSYEQYF	TGTGCCAGCAGCCGCGGGACTAGCAGCTCCTACGAGCAGTACTTC
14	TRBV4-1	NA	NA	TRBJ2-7	CASSHSRGEYEQYF	TGCGCCAGCAGCCACAGCAGGGGCGAGTACGAGCAGTACTTC
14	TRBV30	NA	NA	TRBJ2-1	CAWDRDFSYNEQFF	TGTGCCTGGGATCGGGACTTCTCCTACAATGAGCAGTTCTTC
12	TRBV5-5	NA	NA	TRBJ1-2	CASVGADYGYTF	TGTGCCAGCGTCGGGGCTGACTATGGCTACACCTTC
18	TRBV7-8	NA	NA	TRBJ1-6	CASSLALWAGQVNSPLHF	TGTGCCAGCAGCTTAGCCCTCTGGGCGGGACAAGTTAATTCACCCCTCCACTTT